These 29 T cell receptor beta chains share one sample of origin, sequenced in a study of blood T cell repertoires in COVID-19. Method: immunoSEQ multiplex PCR; TCRdb's copy keeps in-frame clones and lacks some. The sample includes tens of thousands of clones, 75% to 90% seen only once; the top ten take roughly a tenth. Sequencing was done on a sample of peripheral blood. These TCRs come from a woman of 80 years or more with active COVID-19.

V is TRBV30 and J is TRBJ2-2; 10 bases line up with TRBD1. The CDR3 extends over 15 amino acids. The V and J ends lost 2 bases and 4 bases, in that order; junction bases with no gene match: 4. CDR1 is GTSNPN, CDR2 SVGIG, per germline (reference sequence). The chain's CDR3 is CAWSFGQGVTGELFF. In nucleotides, the CDR3 is TGTGCCTGGAGTTTTGGACAGGGGGTCACCGGGGAGCTGTTTTTT. The full variable domain, in which reference TRBV30 and TRBJ2-2 provide the parts outside the CDR3, is SQTIHQWPATLVQPVGSPLSLECTVEGTSNPNLYWYRQAAGRGLQLLFYSVGIGQISSEVPQNLSASRPQDRQFILSSKKLLLSDSGFYLCAWSFGQGVTGELFFGEGSRLTVL.

The chain recombines TRBV5-4 with TRBJ2-5; 8 nucleotides match TRBD2. The germline CDR1 and CDR2 sequences are SGHNT and YYREEE (reference sequence). J was trimmed by 5 bases and V by 4 bases; bases with no gene match: 13. The length of the CDR3 is 16 residues. The CDR3 nucleotides read TGTGCCAGCAGCCCCCCTCCCGGGGGGGGTGCGGAGACCCAGTACTTC. As protein: CASSPPPGGGAETQYF.

V is TRBV2 and J is TRBJ1-5; TRBD1 matches at 9 bases. The junction had 3 bases not matched to a gene; V was cut back by 5 bases and J by 1 base. Per germline, CDR1 SNHLY and CDR2 FYNNEI. The CDR3 runs 15 residues. The CDR3 reads CASSRDRESNQPQHF. CDR3 bases: TGTGCCAGCAGTCGGGACAGGGAAAGCAATCAGCCCCAGCATTTT.

The J gene is TRBJ1-1, the V gene TRBV19, with D maybe TRBD1 (5 bases). CDR3 length: 14 amino acids. The V end was cut by 0 bases, the J end by 7 bases, with 12 bases between. CDR1 is LNHDA and CDR2 is SQIVND in the germline V gene (reference sequence). CDR3 sequence (DNA): TGTGCCAGTAGTATAGAATGGGGGAGGAGTGAAGCTTTCTTT. Translation gives CASSIEWGRSEAFF.

The J gene is TRBJ1-4, the V gene TRBV3-1 (or the pseudogene TRBV3-2); TRBD1 matches at 9 bases. The germline V gene encodes CDR1 LGHDT and CDR2 YNNKEL (reference sequence). V was clipped by 4 bases and J by 5 bases; unmatched bases: 5. This CDR3 comprises 15 residues. CDR3 in DNA: TGTGCCAGCAGCCCTTCGGGGACAGGGAATGAAAAACTGTTTTTT. It encodes CASSPSGTGNEKLFF.

This clone has only a few counts. The rearrangement links TRBV4-2 to TRBJ2-1; the D gene is possibly TRBD2 (6 bases). The V gene's germline CDR1 is LGHNA and CDR2 YNFKEQ. V lost 0 bases and J 9 bases, leaving 15 bases between the germline ends. CDR3 length equals 15 residues. CDR3 bases: TGTGCCAGCAGCCAAGAGTTAGGACTCGGGGGTGAGCAGTTCTTC. As protein: CASSQELGLGGEQFF.

This clone was picked up one time. The chain is built from TRBV12-3 or TRBV12-4 and TRBJ2-1, with TRBD1 matching 9 bases. This CDR3 comprises 11 residues. The V segment lost 4 bases and the J segment 15 bases; nucleotides outside the gene matches: 4. DNA for the CDR3: TGTGCCAGCAGTTGGGGACAGGGATTGTTCTTC. Translated, it gives CASSWGQGLFF.

The chain is built from TRBV28 and TRBJ1-1; D is ambiguous. V lost 6 bases to trimming and J lost 5 bases, with 19 bases between them. The CDR3 contains 15 residues. Germline V CDR1 and CDR2: MDHEN, SYDVKM. This CDR3 reads CASRRGPGEKTEAFF. The CDR3 region has the DNA TGTGCCAGCAGACGCGGACCGGGAGAGAAAACTGAAGCTTTCTTT.

The V call is TRBV3-1 (or the pseudogene TRBV3-2), the J call TRBJ1-1; D ambiguous. V lost 3 bases and J 11 bases, leaving 10 bases between the germline ends. Germline values: CDR1 LGHDT, CDR2 YNNKEL (reference sequence). The CDR3 is 11 residues long. CDR3 sequence reads: CASSQRSLAFF. As DNA, the CDR3 is TGTGCCAGCAGCCAGAGGTCTCTGGCTTTCTTT.

This chain connects TRBV9 to TRBJ2-5; TRBD1 aligns across 7 bases. V lost 3 bases to trimming and J lost 5 bases; unmatched junction nucleotides: 13. CDR1 and CDR2 (germline): SGDLS, YYNGEE. This CDR3 has 16 amino acids. The CDR3 reads CASSAEGTAERETQYF. The CDR3 nucleotides read TGTGCCAGCAGCGCAGAAGGGACAGCTGAAAGGGAGACCCAGTACTTC.

In its sample, this clone was seen many times. The chain uses TRBV19 and TRBJ2-7; the match to TRBD1 covers 7 bases. The length of the CDR3 is 15 residues. Per germline, CDR1 LNHDA and CDR2 SQIVND (reference sequence). The V gene end was trimmed by 3 bases and the J gene end by 3 bases; junction bases not matched to a gene: 8. This CDR3 reads CASSMMDRTGYEQYF. In DNA, the CDR3 is TGTGCCAGTAGTATGATGGACAGGACGGGCTACGAGCAGTACTTC.

The chain recombines TRBV6-5 with TRBJ2-5; possibly TRBD1 for D (5 bases). The V end was cut by 6 bases, the J end by 5 bases, with 19 bases between. The CDR3 runs to 15 residues. The germline V gene has CDR1 MNHEY and CDR2 SVGAGI. The CDR3, as DNA: TGTGCCAGCAGGTCTAGGGGTAGCTACACCGAGACCCAGTACTTC. The encoded protein is CASRSRGSYTETQYF.

This chain connects TRBV27 to TRBJ1-5; 7 nucleotides agree with TRBD1. Germline trimming cut 5 bases from V and 6 bases from J; bases unmatched to any gene: 10. Per the germline V gene, CDR1 is MNHEY and CDR2 is SMNVEV (reference sequence). CDR3 length equals 15 residues. The CDR3 spells CASSPRKGASQPQHF. As DNA, the CDR3 is TGTGCCAGCAGTCCCCGGAAGGGGGCGTCTCAGCCCCAGCATTTT.

The chain links TRBV24-1 to TRBJ1-5, with a possible D match to TRBD1 (6 bases). This CDR3 has 14 residues. V shed 4 bases and J shed 7 bases, with 13 bases lying between them. In germline, CDR1 is KGHDR, CDR2 SFDVKD. The chain's CDR3 is CATSDPGQIQPQHF. The CDR3 coding sequence is TGTGCCACCAGTGACCCTGGACAGATCCAGCCCCAGCATTTT.

This chain uses TRBV29-1 with TRBJ1-4, with a possible D match to TRBD1 (5 bases). Trimming stripped 4 bases from V and 8 bases from J, with 14 bases between. Germline lookup yields CDR1 SQVTM and CDR2 ANQGSEA. The CDR3 covers 13 residues. The CDR3 bases are TGCAGCGTTGCGGGGGGGTTACGGGAAAAACTGTTTTTT. Translated: CSVAGGLREKLFF. Based on the CDR3 plus reference TRBV29-1 and TRBJ1-4, the full variable domain is SAVISQKPSRDICQRGTSLTIQCQVDSQVTMMFWYRQQPGQSLTLIATANQGSEATYESGFVIDKFPISRPNLTFSTLTVSNMSPEDSSIYLCSVAGGLREKLFFGSGTQLSVL.

This chain uses TRBV6-5 with TRBJ1-2; D unclear. The V gene lost 6 bases and the J gene lost 7 bases, with 21 bases spanning the gap. Germline CDR1 and CDR2: MNHEY and SVGAGI. The CDR3 consists of 15 residues. This CDR3 is CASSRLGLGRFGYTF. As DNA, the CDR3 is TGTGCCAGCAGCCGTCTCGGGTTGGGGAGGTTTGGCTACACCTTC.

The V and J genes are TRBV4-3 and TRBJ1-2; D is unclear. This CDR3 region has 15 residues. V lost 0 bases, J lost 8 bases, and 16 bases lay in between. Germline V gene sequence: CDR1 LGHNA, CDR2 YSLEER. The CDR3 DNA reads as TGCGCCAGCAGCCAAGAGTATGGTAGTGAACGCGGCTACACCTTC. The encoded protein is CASSQEYGSERGYTF.

The chain has TRBV28 and TRBJ2-7; a weak D match, TRBD1 (6 bases). The V end lost 3 bases, the J end lost 5 bases, and 14 bases lay between the germline ends. The CDR3 is 14 amino acids. Germline-derived CDR1 and CDR2 are MDHEN and SYDVKM. As DNA, the CDR3 is TGTGCCAGCAGTTTCCGCAGGGGTGTTAACGAGCAGTACTTC. Translation: CASSFRRGVNEQYF.

The V and J genes are TRBV6-4 and TRBJ2-1, with 8 bases fitting TRBD2. Looked up from germline, CDR1 is MRHNA and CDR2 is SNTAGT. Losses at the gene ends were 4 bases for V and 0 bases for J; bases not matched to a gene: 2. The CDR3 has 15 amino acids. The CDR3 DNA is TGTGCCAGCAGTGGCGGGGGGAGCTCCTACAATGAGCAGTTCTTC. Encoded protein: CASSGGGSSYNEQFF.

V is TRBV6-2 or TRBV6-3 and J is TRBJ2-7; 11 bases are shared with TRBD2. V lost 2 bases to trimming and J lost 4 bases; unmatched junction nucleotides: 4. The germline V gene has CDR1 MNHEY and CDR2 SVGEGT. This CDR3 contains 15 residues. CDR3 loop: CASSYQLAGDYEQYF. CDR3 coding DNA: TGTGCCAGCAGTTACCAACTAGCGGGGGATTACGAGCAGTACTTC.

The chain is built from TRBV5-8 and TRBJ1-2; unclear D gene. This CDR3 region has 13 residues. Trimming shortened V by 3 bases and J by 2 bases, and 8 bases separated the two germline ends. Looked up from germline, CDR1 is SGHTS and CDR2 is YDEGEE. In nucleotides, the CDR3 is TGTGCCAGCAGCTCCAGAGGGAACTATGGCTACACCTTC. Translated, it gives CASSSRGNYGYTF.

This chain links TRBV6-5 with TRBJ1-2; 7 bases agree with TRBD1. The CDR3 has 13 amino acids. The germline gives CDR1 MNHEY, CDR2 SVGAGI. V was clipped by 6 bases and J by 4 bases; unmatched bases: 5. The CDR3 spells CASRRTGVYGYTF. The CDR3 region has the DNA TGTGCCAGCAGACGAACAGGGGTCTATGGCTACACCTTC.

V and J are TRBV11-2 and TRBJ1-6; D unresolved. Germline CDR1 reads SGHAT; CDR2 reads FQNNGV. With 1 base removed from V and 7 bases from J, the gap between germline ends came to 11 bases. The CDR3 sequence is 15 residues long. The CDR3 reads CASSLVLLGNSPLHF. CDR3 nucleotide sequence: TGTGCCAGCAGCTTAGTCCTCCTGGGCAATTCACCCCTCCACTTT.

Written as DNA, the CDR3 is TGTGCCAGCTCCCTGGGCCTAGCGCCTAACAATGAGCAGTTCTTC. Translation: CASSLGLAPNNEQFF. The rearrangement uses TRBV18 and TRBJ2-1; a weak D match, TRBD2 (6 bases). Germline V CDR1 and CDR2: KGHSH, LQKENI. The V end was cut by 6 bases, the J end by 5 bases, with 17 bases between. This CDR3 region has 15 residues.

This clone has a single count. The chain uses TRBV6-5 and TRBJ1-4; 7 positions match TRBD1. Looked up from germline, CDR1 is MNHEY and CDR2 is SVGAGI. This CDR3 is built from 14 residues. Trimming took 6 bases from V and 4 from J; bases not matched to a gene: 5. CDR3 in amino acids: CASRAGGGNEKLFF. In nucleotides, the CDR3 is TGTGCCAGCAGGGCAGGGGGAGGTAATGAAAAACTGTTTTTT.

This rearrangement joins TRBV3-1 (or the pseudogene TRBV3-2) to TRBJ2-1; 12 nucleotides align to TRBD2. Germline CDR1 reads LGHDT; CDR2 reads YNNKEL (reference sequence). The CDR3 loop spans 21 amino acids. V was clipped by 0 bases and J by 4 bases; unmatched bases: 16. The chain's CDR3 is CASSQDLKSTSGGPVYNEQFF. CDR3 nucleotide sequence: TGTGCCAGCAGCCAAGATCTGAAAAGCACTAGCGGGGGGCCGGTTTACAATGAGCAGTTCTTC.

The chain combines TRBV11-2 with TRBJ1-4; D possibly corresponds to TRBD1 (6 bases). Germline V gives CDR1 SGHAT, CDR2 FQNNGV. The germline V and J ends were trimmed by 3 bases and 0 bases, with 8 bases remaining between them. The CDR3 loop spans 15 amino acids. CDR3 in amino acids: CASSFNRATNEKLFF. For the CDR3, the DNA is TGTGCCAGCAGCTTCAACAGGGCAACTAATGAAAAACTGTTTTTT. Using reference TRBV11-2 and TRBJ1-4 for the parts outside the CDR3, the full variable domain is EAGVAQSPRYKIIEKRQSVAFWCNPISGHATLYWYQQILGQGPKLLIQFQNNGVVDDSQLPKDRFSAERLKGVDSTLKIQPAKLEDSAVYLCASSFNRATNEKLFFGSGTQLSVL.

The chain links TRBV19 to TRBJ2-7, with 8 bases that match TRBD1. The CDR3 runs 12 residues. Germline CDR1 reads LNHDA; CDR2 reads SQIVND (reference sequence). The trim removed 8 bases at V and 6 bases at J, leaving 6 bases unmatched. The CDR3 DNA sequence: TGTGCCAGTTCATCAGGGGGCTTCGAGCAGTACTTC. Translation: CASSSGGFEQYF.

This chain joins TRBV3-1 (or the pseudogene TRBV3-2) and TRBJ2-7; unclear D gene. This CDR3 spans 15 amino acids. The germline V gene has CDR1 LGHDT and CDR2 YNNKEL (reference sequence). Trimming cost V 3 bases and J 6 bases, with 18 bases left between them. The CDR3 DNA follows: TGTGCCAGCAGCCACTCGAAACCAGACGAGGCCGAGCAGTACTTC. Its protein is CASSHSKPDEAEQYF.